Sequencing of this TCR beta chain was carried out in a study of T-cell reconstitution after alpha-beta-depleted transplantation in children. Overall study results and limits: Day-60 TCRbeta diversity that was high in some patients was derived from surviving recipient T cells and thymic progenitors. One year after transplant, T-cell counts and diversity came mostly from newly produced T cells. Two months or so post-transplant, alpha-beta T cells reportedly derived from several hundred expanded graft clones.

In germline, CDR1 is ENHRY, CDR2 SYGVKD. The CDR3 spans 15 residues. Trimming removed 6 bases from V and 0 bases from J; junction bases left unmatched: 6. A word on this clonotype: Its antigen is unidentified.

TCRbeta library construction was performed incorporating unique molecular identifiers. Each CDR3 protein is one row after TCRdb ran MiXCR on the PCR reads. The sample consists of around 960,000 distinct CDR3 sequences, 25% to 35% of them appearing once. The source was PBMCs, mostly from graft donor cells, collected 360 days after TCRalphabeta/CD19-depleted stem cell transplant. The V call is TRBV10-3, the J call TRBJ2-7; 9 bases line up with TRBD1. This receptor was obtained from a boy less than two years old who had a stem cell transplant for SCID, so the T cells may come from the graft donor. In DNA form, the CDR3 reads TGTGCCATCAGCTCGGGACAGGGCCCCTCCTACGAGCAGTACTTC. Translation: CAISSGQGPSYEQYF.